The source of this TCR beta chain is a study of cytomegalovirus exposure and HLA in healthy donors. Study background: The early release's HLA-typed donors yielded approximately 82 million unique TCRs.

The study ran its PCR with 60 Vbeta and 13 Jbeta primers. The protocol was immunoSEQ multiplex PCR, while the TCRdb copy is restricted to in-frame clones and leaves out a portion. The sample consists of approximately 75,000 clones, around 80% of them appearing once. Whole-study results and caveats: The likely origin of a cluster of highly shared sequence variants was a sequencing artifact. Later, an analysis showed that TCR beta chains associated with HLA were more clonally expanded than others that were equally common. Among TCR beta chains, those listed as cytomegalovirus-associated numbered about 150.

This CDR3 contains 14 residues. The trim removed 4 bases at V and 6 bases at J, leaving 2 bases unmatched. In germline, CDR1 is MNHEY, CDR2 SMNVEV (reference sequence). A remark on this clone: Its antigen is not identified.

The V gene is TRBV27, the J gene TRBJ2-2, with 10 nucleotides matching TRBD1. The TCR sequence derives from a male donor in good health and CMV-seronegative. What was sequenced was PBMCs. Here the CDR3 reads CASSSGQGSGELFF. CDR3 sequence (DNA): TGTGCCAGCAGTTCGGGACAGGGGTCCGGGGAGCTGTTTTTT.